This T cell receptor beta chain derives from a study of neurological immune-mediated disorders. The CDR3 loop spans 14 amino acids. CDR1 is DFQATT, CDR2 SNEGSKA, per germline (reference sequence). V lost 6 bases, J lost 7 bases, and 11 bases stayed unmatched. This clonotype appeared many times. TCRdb independently ran MiXCR on the 5' RACE reads; one entry per CDR3 protein. The sample shows 27,000 or so distinct CDR3 sequences, about 3.1% of them seen only once. The sequencing input was PBMCs. The sequence was obtained from a woman in her twenties or thirties with multiple sclerosis. The chain is built from TRBV20-1 and TRBJ2-4, with TRBD1 matching 8 bases. The CDR3 sequence is CSATKGTGLNIQYF. The CDR3 DNA reads TGCAGTGCCACGAAGGGGACAGGTTTGAACATTCAGTACTTC.